These 3 T cell receptor beta chains share one sample of origin, sequenced in a study of early stage breast cancer tumors. Using immunoSEQ multiplex PCR, the repertoire was profiled, and TCRdb retains in-frame clones only, with some absent. The sample has 9,000 to 9,500 clones, over 55% seen once. Sequencing was performed on normal breast tissue next to the tumor. These receptor sequences come from a person between 55 and 70 years old with breast cancer.

A few counts support this clone. The chain uses TRBV4-1 and TRBJ2-7; 7 bases match TRBD2. J gave up 6 bases and V 3 bases, and 8 bases lay outside the gene matches. Germline-derived CDR1 and CDR2 are MGHRA and YSYEKL. The CDR3 loop spans 14 amino acids. CDR3 residues: CASSHLGLVSEQYF. The CDR3 DNA sequence: TGCGCCAGCAGCCATCTCGGACTAGTCTCCGAGCAGTACTTC.

V gene TRBV28 combines with J gene TRBJ2-4, with 8 bases matching TRBD1. V lost 2 bases, J lost 4 bases, and 10 bases stayed unmatched. This CDR3 contains 17 residues. Germline V gene sequence: CDR1 MDHEN, CDR2 SYDVKM. The CDR3 DNA reads as TGTGCCAGCAGTTTACGGACCCCGGACAGGGCTAAAAACATTCAGTACTTC. Translated, it gives CASSLRTPDRAKNIQYF.

The V gene is TRBV6-1, the J gene TRBJ2-7; maybe TRBD2 (6 bases). The CDR3 has 15 residues. Germline V gene sequence: CDR1 MNHNS, CDR2 SASEGT. V was shortened by 6 bases and J by 2 bases, with 17 bases between the two germline ends. The CDR3: CASRWEEQATYEQYF. The CDR3 DNA reads as TGTGCCAGCAGATGGGAGGAGCAAGCTACCTACGAGCAGTACTTC.